These 16 T cell receptor beta chains came from one sample sequenced in a study of regulatory T cells. Amplification used 52 TRBV primers and 13 TRBJ primers. Repertoires were generated with immunoSEQ multiplex PCR, while TCRdb's copy carries only in-frame clones and drops some. The sample yields some 21,000 clones, under 95% seen once. Material for sequencing was CD8+ T cells sorted from blood. These receptors were taken from a child aged 2 to 9 with CD3G deficiency.

This clone occurred once. V and J are TRBV5-1 and TRBJ2-1, with 8 nucleotides matching TRBD2. From germline, CDR1 is SGHRS and CDR2 YFSETQ. The CDR3 totals 14 residues. The ends lost 0 bases at V and 6 bases at J; junction bases unmatched: 2. CDR3 nucleotides: TGCGCCAGCAGCTTGGGACTAGCGCCCAATGAGCAGTTCTTC. This sequence encodes CASSLGLAPNEQFF.

This sequence joins TRBV6-1 and TRBJ2-7; maybe TRBD1 (7 bases). Germline CDR1 MNHNS, CDR2 SASEGT. V shed 6 bases and J shed 3 bases, with 12 bases lying between them. CDR3 size: 13 residues. In DNA, the CDR3 is TGTGCCAGCAGGGCGGGGACAGTCTACGAGCAGTACTTC. Encoded protein: CASRAGTVYEQYF.

The chain couples TRBV30 to TRBJ2-7; TRBD2 is a possible D gene (5 bases). The CDR3 is 11 amino acids. V lost 3 bases to trimming and J lost 4 bases, with 7 bases between them. Per germline, CDR1 GTSNPN and CDR2 SVGIG (reference sequence). The CDR3 DNA reads as TGTGCCTGGAGCTCGGGATACGAGCAGTACTTC. This gives the protein CAWSSGYEQYF.

The J gene is TRBJ2-3, the V gene TRBV11-2; tentative D call: TRBD1 (6 bases). Trimming removed 6 bases from V and 4 bases from J, with 8 bases in between. The germline CDR1 and CDR2 sequences are SGHAT and FQNNGV. The CDR3 sequence is 12 residues long. For the CDR3, the DNA is TGTGCCAGCAGGGGACAAGCAGATACGCAGTATTTT. Translated: CASRGQADTQYF.

The chain uses TRBV7-9 and TRBJ2-7; 7 bases are shared with TRBD2. Germline V lookup: CDR1 SEHNR, CDR2 FQNEAQ (reference sequence). After removal of 5 bases from V and 6 bases from J, the junction contained 7 bases not matched to a gene. This CDR3 is 13 amino acids long. The CDR3: CASSPAGTTEQYF. The CDR3 nucleotides read TGTGCCAGCAGCCCAGCCGGGACTACCGAGCAGTACTTC.

V and J are TRBV5-1 and TRBJ2-1, with TRBD2 matching 8 bases. The CDR3 contains 15 residues. The germline V gene has CDR1 SGHRS and CDR2 YFSETQ. The V segment lost 4 bases and the J segment 2 bases; nucleotides outside the gene matches: 5. The DNA for the CDR3 is TGCGCCAGCAGCACCTTAGCGGGGCCCTACAATGAGCAGTTCTTC. Translated: CASSTLAGPYNEQFF.

The table lists this clone with a count of one. This CDR3 is also generated by other DNA sequences in the sample. The V gene is TRBV28, the J gene TRBJ1-5; tentatively, D is TRBD1 (5 bases). The CDR3 has 13 residues. Trimming stripped 2 bases from V and 4 bases from J, with 6 bases between. CDR1 and CDR2 from the germline V gene are MDHEN and SYDVKM. CDR3 in amino acids: CASSLPGNQPQHF. For the CDR3, the DNA is TGTGCCAGCAGTTTACCAGGGAATCAGCCCCAGCATTTT.

The gene calls are TRBV28 and TRBJ1-5; no clear D gene. Trimming stripped 5 bases from V and 3 bases from J, with 20 bases between. Germline assignment: CDR1 MDHEN and CDR2 SYDVKM. The CDR3 length is 17 residues. The CDR3 DNA reads as TGTGCCAGCAGTCCTTGGACGCAAACTTACTCCAATCAGCCCCAGCATTTT. Encoded protein: CASSPWTQTYSNQPQHF.

The chain has TRBV7-9 and TRBJ2-1, with 7 bases that match TRBD2. This CDR3 is built from 16 residues. V shed 1 base, J shed 2 bases, and the junction held 5 bases outside the gene matches. Germline V lookup: CDR1 SEHNR, CDR2 FQNEAQ (reference sequence). The CDR3 is CASSLGEGQAYNEQFF. The DNA of the CDR3 is TGTGCCAGCAGCTTAGGGGAGGGGCAGGCCTACAATGAGCAGTTCTTC.

V usage is TRBV7-9 and J usage is TRBJ2-2; the match to TRBD1 covers 11 bases. This CDR3 has 14 amino acids. Trimming removed 4 bases from V and 6 bases from J; junction bases left unmatched: 1. Germline V CDR1 and CDR2: SEHNR, FQNEAQ (reference sequence). As DNA, the CDR3 is TGTGCCAGCAGCTGGACAGGGGGCTCCGGGGAGCTGTTTTTT. This sequence encodes CASSWTGGSGELFF. Together with reference TRBV7-9 and TRBJ2-2, the CDR3 gives the full variable domain: DTGVSQNPRHKITKRGQNVTFRCDPISEHNRLYWYRQTLGQGPEFLTYFQNEAQLEKSRLLSDRFSAERPKGSFSTLEIQRTEQGDSAMYLCASSWTGGSGELFFGEGSRLTVL.

This rearrangement joins TRBV10-2 to TRBJ2-2; D not certain. CDR1 WSHSY and CDR2 SAAADI come from the germline V gene. The CDR3 runs to 8 residues. V was clipped by 8 bases and J by 8 bases, with 0 bases between them. The CDR3 sequence is CASGELFF. In DNA, the CDR3 is TGCGCCAGCGGGGAGCTGTTTTTT.

This chain links TRBV5-1 with TRBJ2-1; D might be TRBD2 (6 bases). Trimming pared 4 bases from V and 5 bases from J, leaving 13 bases between. The CDR3 is 14 residues long. Germline CDR1 reads SGHRS; CDR2 reads YFSETQ. CDR3: CASSPDYYNNEQFF. The CDR3 DNA reads as TGCGCCAGCAGCCCGGACTATTATAACAATGAGCAGTTCTTC.

In its sample, this clone was seen once. CDR3 sequence: CASSLTSGHSYEQYF. For the CDR3, the DNA is TGTGCCAGCAGTTTAACTAGCGGACATTCCTACGAGCAGTACTTC. The chain carries TRBV28 and TRBJ2-7, with 8 nucleotides matching TRBD2. The germline V gene has CDR1 MDHEN and CDR2 SYDVKM. This CDR3 comprises 15 residues. The trim removed 2 bases at V and 1 base at J, leaving 4 bases unmatched.

The table lists this clone with a count of one. The chain carries TRBV19 and TRBJ2-7; the match to TRBD1 covers 10 bases. CDR3 length equals 13 residues. V shed 6 bases, J shed 5 bases, and the junction held 4 bases outside the gene matches. The germline gives CDR1 LNHDA, CDR2 SQIVND (reference sequence). This CDR3 is CASSPTGGDEQYF. Written as DNA, the CDR3 is TGTGCCAGTAGCCCGACAGGGGGCGACGAGCAGTACTTC.

In its sample, this clone was seen once. This chain links TRBV7-8 with TRBJ2-7, with 13 bases lining up with TRBD2. V gave up 5 bases and J gave up 3 bases; unmatched junction bases: 4. The CDR3 has 15 residues. Looked up from germline, CDR1 is SGHVS and CDR2 is FQNEAQ. Here the CDR3 reads CASSARTSGSYEQYF. The CDR3 DNA is TGTGCCAGCAGCGCTAGGACTAGCGGGAGCTACGAGCAGTACTTC.

The DNA for the CDR3 is TGTGCCAGCAGTGAACTCTCCTACGAGCAGTACTTC. This encodes CASSELSYEQYF. V and J are TRBV6-4 and TRBJ2-7; D gene unclear. V was trimmed by 3 bases and J by 0 bases, leaving 3 bases between them. The CDR3 is 12 amino acids. Per germline, CDR1 MRHNA and CDR2 SNTAGT.